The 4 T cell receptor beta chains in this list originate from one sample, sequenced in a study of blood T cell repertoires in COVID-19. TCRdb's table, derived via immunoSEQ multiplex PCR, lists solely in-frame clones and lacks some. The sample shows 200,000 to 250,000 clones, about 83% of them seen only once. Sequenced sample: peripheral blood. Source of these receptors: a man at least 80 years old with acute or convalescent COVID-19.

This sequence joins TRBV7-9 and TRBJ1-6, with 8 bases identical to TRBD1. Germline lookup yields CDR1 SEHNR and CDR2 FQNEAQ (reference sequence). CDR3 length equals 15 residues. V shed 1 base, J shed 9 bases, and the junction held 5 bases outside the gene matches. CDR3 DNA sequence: TGTGCCAGCAGCTTAGTCGGACAGGGAGGTTCACCCCTCCACTTT. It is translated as CASSLVGQGGSPLHF. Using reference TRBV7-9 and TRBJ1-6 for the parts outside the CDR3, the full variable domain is DTGVSQNPRHKITKRGQNVTFRCDPISEHNRLYWYRQTLGQGPEFLTYFQNEAQLEKSRLLSDRFSAERPKGSFSTLEIQRTEQGDSAMYLCASSLVGQGGSPLHFGNGTRLTVT.

In DNA, the CDR3 is TGTGCCAGCTCCTATTTCGCGGGGGCAGATACGCAGTATTTT. It translates to CASSYFAGADTQYF. The chain links TRBV9 to TRBJ2-3; 7 nucleotides match TRBD2. CDR1 is SGDLS, CDR2 YYNGEE, per germline. The CDR3 extends over 14 amino acids. Losses at the gene ends were 7 bases for V and 4 bases for J; bases not matched to a gene: 9. The entire variable domain, with the rest obtained from reference TRBV9 and TRBJ2-3, is as follows: DSGVTQTPKHLITATGQRVTLRCSPRSGDLSVYWYQQSLDQGLQFLIQYYNGEERAKGNILERFSAQQFPDLHSELNLSSLELGDSALYFCASSYFAGADTQYFGPGTRLTVL.

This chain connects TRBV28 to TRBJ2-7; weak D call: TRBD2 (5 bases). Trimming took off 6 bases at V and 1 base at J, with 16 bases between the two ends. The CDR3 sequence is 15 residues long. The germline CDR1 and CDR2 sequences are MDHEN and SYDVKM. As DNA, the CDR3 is TGTGCCAGCAGGCGCGGGTCGGACCCTTCCTACGAGCAGTACTTC. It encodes CASRRGSDPSYEQYF.

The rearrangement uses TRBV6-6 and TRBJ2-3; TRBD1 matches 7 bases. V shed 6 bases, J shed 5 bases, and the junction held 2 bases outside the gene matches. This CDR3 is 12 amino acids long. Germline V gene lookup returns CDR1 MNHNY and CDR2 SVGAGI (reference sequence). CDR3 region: CASRDRVDTQYF. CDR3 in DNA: TGTGCCAGCAGAGACAGGGTAGATACGCAGTATTTT.